The text below deals with one T cell receptor (beta chain). Its antigen specificity is not known. Base-call qualities are not available, and no considerably larger clone is one nucleotide away. The immunoSEQ assay, a bias-controlled multiplex PCR with V- and J-specific primers, was used to amplify TCR beta CDR3 regions from genomic DNA. A proprietary barcode and Illumina adapter sequences were added to the CDR3 amplicons in a second PCR step. An Illumina MiSeq instrument was used for sequencing of the CDR3 libraries. In the paper's pipeline: Export and quality control were done with immunoSEQ Analyzer 3.0, while downstream analyses used R Bioconductor and Immunarch. Only productive rearrangements within the normalized downsampled data set were used in the calculation of repertoire metrics. In the normalized cohort, a clonotype counted as pathologically expanded if the clonotype was larger than 5 templates. The Inverse Simpson Index was used to measure repertoire diversity. The non-normalized data set was used for CMV-specificity analyses so that all clonotypes could be captured. Imported from immuneACCESS, the table was reduced by TCRdb to in-frame sequences with V and J called. These copies leave out some clones; in studies compared against another copy, an unresolved V gene accounts for under half, and the cause of the remainder is not known. The DNA gave D and trimming, while V, J and clone size come from that table. Within this sample are fewer than 40,000 clones, with 75% to 90% of them counted one time only. The top ten clones comprise roughly 2% of the sample.

This entry comes from a study of T cell clonotyping in hematopoietic cell transplantation (dated by TCRdb to the early 2020s). In terms of the full investigation: A total of approximately 130 blood samples were gathered in the study from roughly 40 consecutive transplant recipients along with their related donors. Recruitment of patients ran from late 2015 to early 2017, and follow-up continued until September 2020 or until death. Overall study outcomes, separate from this receptor: Recipient TCR diversity fell after transplant, with pathologically expanded clonotypes rising progressively from day 30 to day 180. Only a small fraction of recipient repertoires overlapped donor repertoires, with over 95% appearing de novo at the given depth. The sample size was limited and the cells went unsorted, which meant the CD4 and CD8 repertoire contributions could not be told apart. Inverse Simpson Index values from donors and from recipients before transplant predicted broader TCR repertoire diversity after transplant.

Unmatched junction bases come to 5, with V trimmed by 5 bases and J by 1 base. Reading the germline V gene (reference sequence) gives CDR1 MNHNY and CDR2 SVGAGI. The CDR3, from cysteine to phenylalanine, totals 15 residues. Only the CDR3 DNA is retained, 45 bases long and in frame from the first base. Related transplant donors provided blood samples for TCR beta sequencing. Nuclei Lysis Solution was used to extract genomic DNA from fresh or cryopreserved unfractionated peripheral blood mononuclear cells. Source material: peripheral blood mononuclear cells. The TCR comes from a woman aged 40 to 50 in good health. Some clones in this sample may be carry-over from other donors' samples. This sequence uses TRBV6-6 and TRBJ2-5; TRBD1 lines up with 9 middle nucleotides. This receptor has the CDR3 CASSTPDRGQETQYF. The DNA sequence is as follows: TGTGCCAGCAGTACCCCGGACAGGGGCCAAGAGACCCAGTACTTC.